Presented here are 31 T cell receptor beta chains from one specimen sequenced in a study of cytomegalovirus exposure and HLA in healthy donors. PCR employed 60 Vbeta and 13 Jbeta primers. Generated by immunoSEQ multiplex PCR, the TCRdb table keeps only in-frame clones and is missing some. The table shows about 150,000 clones, with 68% occurring only once. The sample taken for sequencing was PBMCs. These receptors were collected from a man aged 55 to 70 in good health and CMV-seronegative.

This chain connects TRBV10-2 to TRBJ1-1; 11 bases are shared with TRBD1. The CDR3 contains 16 residues. Trimming at V came to 0 bases and at J to 8 bases, leaving 8 bases not matched to a gene. Germline V gene sequence: CDR1 WSHSY, CDR2 SAAADI. This CDR3 is CASSESDRGRRGEAFF. CDR3 nucleotide sequence: TGCGCCAGCAGTGAGTCGGACAGGGGGCGCCGGGGCGAAGCTTTCTTT.

The gene calls are TRBV10-1 and TRBJ1-5, with unresolved D. The CDR3 extends over 13 amino acids. Trimming pared 0 bases from V and 4 bases from J, leaving 4 bases between. Per germline, CDR1 WNHNN and CDR2 SYGVQD (reference sequence). The CDR3 region has the DNA TGCGCCAGCAGTGAGTCGAGTAATCAGCCCCAGCATTTT. Its protein is CASSESSNQPQHF.

This chain joins TRBV28 and TRBJ2-3; the match to TRBD2 covers 8 bases. The germline gives CDR1 MDHEN, CDR2 SYDVKM. The CDR3 is made up of 16 amino acids. V lost 8 bases to trimming and J lost 5 bases; unmatched junction nucleotides: 15. In DNA form, the CDR3 reads TGTGCCAGCTATCGACCGGGACTAGACCAGTTAGATACGCAGTATTTT. Residues: CASYRPGLDQLDTQYF.

This clone was seen more than once but under ten times. The chain has TRBV7-9 and TRBJ2-1, with no clear D. V was clipped by 4 bases and J by 5 bases, with 9 bases between them. This CDR3 spans 13 amino acids. Germline assignment: CDR1 SEHNR and CDR2 FQNEAQ (reference sequence). CDR3 residues: CASSSSPHNEQFF. CDR3 coding DNA: TGTGCCAGCAGCTCCTCCCCCCACAATGAGCAGTTCTTC.

The J gene is TRBJ2-6, the V gene TRBV2; D gene uncertain. CDR1 SNHLY and CDR2 FYNNEI come from the germline V gene. The V end was cut by 6 bases, the J end by 0 bases, with 12 bases between. The CDR3 loop spans 16 amino acids. The chain's CDR3 is CASRPAVLSGANVLTF. In DNA form, the CDR3 reads TGTGCCAGCAGACCCGCGGTACTCTCTGGGGCCAACGTCCTGACTTTC.

The chain uses TRBV5-4 and TRBJ1-2; tentatively, D is TRBD1 (6 bases). The CDR3 spans 13 residues. Trimming shortened V by 0 bases and J by 3 bases, and 6 bases separated the two germline ends. Germline assignment: CDR1 SGHNT and CDR2 YYREEE (reference sequence). The CDR3 spells CASSLGQDYGYTF. CDR3 sequence (DNA): TGTGCCAGCAGCTTGGGACAGGACTATGGCTACACCTTC.

The V call is TRBV6-5, the J call TRBJ1-6; the match to TRBD1 covers 9 bases. Losses at the gene ends were 2 bases for V and 7 bases for J; bases not matched to a gene: 3. The CDR3 runs 15 residues. Looked up from germline, CDR1 is MNHEY and CDR2 is SVGAGI. DNA of the CDR3: TGTGCCAGCAGTTACCGACAGGGGGGGAATTCACCCCTCCACTTT. It encodes CASSYRQGGNSPLHF.

This sequence joins TRBV7-2 and TRBJ2-1, with 7 bases that match TRBD2. The CDR3 length is 13 residues. CDR1 and CDR2 (germline): SGHTA, FQGNSA. With V trimmed by 6 bases and J by 7 bases, 6 bases remained unmatched. The CDR3 sequence: CASSSTRENEQFF. The CDR3 region has the DNA TGTGCCAGCAGTTCTACGCGGGAGAATGAGCAGTTCTTC.

V and J are TRBV4-2 and TRBJ2-7; 8 bases are shared with TRBD1. V lost 3 bases, J lost 3 bases, and 10 bases stayed unmatched. Germline V gives CDR1 LGHNA, CDR2 YNFKEQ. The CDR3 contains 16 residues. The DNA for the CDR3 is TGTGCCAGCAGCCAGTCAACAGGGGGAGGAGGCTACGAGCAGTACTTC. The encoded protein is CASSQSTGGGGYEQYF.

This clone has only a few counts. The chain recombines TRBV11-2 with TRBJ2-7, with D hard to call. The V end was cut by 1 base, the J end by 9 bases, with 13 bases between. This CDR3 spans 13 amino acids. Germline assignment: CDR1 SGHAT and CDR2 FQNNGV. CDR3 DNA sequence: TGTGCCAGCAGCTTAGGGGCCGCCGAGTGGCAGTACTTC. Protein sequence: CASSLGAAEWQYF.

J is TRBJ2-7 and V is TRBV28; 7 bases are a match to TRBD2. The CDR3 sequence is 14 residues long. Germline-derived CDR1 and CDR2 are MDHEN and SYDVKM. V lost 6 bases, J lost 2 bases, and 7 bases stayed unmatched. CDR3 protein: CASSESGRAYEQYF. DNA for the CDR3: TGTGCCAGCAGCGAATCGGGGAGGGCCTACGAGCAGTACTTC.

This chain connects TRBV2 to TRBJ2-1; the match to TRBD2 covers 9 bases. The V segment lost 6 bases and the J segment 6 bases; nucleotides outside the gene matches: 6. CDR3 size: 14 residues. Germline CDR1 SNHLY, CDR2 FYNNEI. The CDR3 reads CASSRGRGSNEQFF. CDR3 sequence (DNA): TGTGCCAGCAGCCGCGGGAGGGGGAGCAATGAGCAGTTCTTC.

The chain recombines TRBV6-4 with TRBJ2-1, with 12 nucleotides matching TRBD2. Germline V CDR1 and CDR2: MRHNA, SNTAGT. The CDR3 length is 14 residues. The V and J ends lost 6 bases and 6 bases, in that order; junction bases with no gene match: 3. Written as DNA, the CDR3 is TGTGCCAGCAGCGGACTAGCGGGATTCAATGAGCAGTTCTTC. This encodes CASSGLAGFNEQFF.

This clone was detected a few times. V is TRBV29-1 and J is TRBJ1-2; 10 bases match TRBD1. Germline CDR1 is SQVTM and CDR2 is ANQGSEA. V was pared by 7 bases and J by 2 bases, with 13 bases of the junction left unmatched. This CDR3 has 16 amino acids. As DNA, the CDR3 is TGCAGCGCCTGGGGTGGACAGGGGGAATCGAACTATGGCTACACCTTC. It yields the protein CSAWGGQGESNYGYTF.

This sequence joins TRBV9 and TRBJ2-1; tentatively, D is TRBD2 (6 bases). The ends were cut back, 0 bases at V and 8 bases at J, with 18 bases in the middle. This CDR3 region has 16 residues. The V gene's germline CDR1 is SGDLS and CDR2 YYNGEE. The CDR3 reads CASSVEISGLGDEQFF. The CDR3 nucleotides read TGTGCCAGCAGCGTAGAAATTAGCGGCTTGGGGGATGAGCAGTTCTTC.

This chain joins TRBV5-1 and TRBJ1-1; D is unclear. In germline, CDR1 is SGHRS, CDR2 YFSETQ. This CDR3 comprises 14 residues. The germline V and J ends were trimmed by 6 bases and 3 bases, with 15 bases remaining between them. For the CDR3, the DNA is TGCGCCAGCAAGCTCCAGGTGGAGGACACTGAAGCTTTCTTT. Translating gives CASKLQVEDTEAFF.

This clone was seen a handful of times. The chain couples TRBV19 to TRBJ2-5; D is unresolved. Per germline, CDR1 LNHDA and CDR2 SQIVND (reference sequence). The CDR3 runs to 16 residues. V lost 1 base to trimming and J lost 5 bases, with 17 bases between them. In DNA form, the CDR3 reads TGTGCCAGTAGTATAGCTTCGACTCTCGTAGAGGAGACCCAGTACTTC. Translated, it gives CASSIASTLVEETQYF.

This clone showed up just once. This CDR3 is CASRRDSGPLTEAFF. The CDR3 DNA reads as TGTGCCAGCAGGAGGGACAGCGGACCCCTCACTGAAGCTTTCTTT. This rearrangement joins TRBV2 to TRBJ1-1; TRBD1 agrees at 7 bases. This CDR3 region has 15 residues. The V and J ends lost 6 bases and 4 bases, in that order; junction bases with no gene match: 11. The V gene's germline CDR1 is SNHLY and CDR2 FYNNEI.

The V gene is TRBV6-5, the J gene TRBJ2-7; 9 bases are a match to TRBD1. CDR1 and CDR2 from the germline V gene are MNHEY and SVGAGI. V gave up 10 bases and J gave up 2 bases; unmatched junction bases: 9. The length of the CDR3 is 14 residues. The CDR3 sequence is CATTPGTGTYEQYF. DNA of the CDR3: TGTGCCACCACGCCCGGGACAGGGACCTACGAGCAGTACTTC.

This CDR3 is CASSPARFANTGELFF. In DNA, the CDR3 is TGTGCCAGCAGCCCCGCCAGGTTCGCGAACACCGGGGAGCTGTTTTTT. The V call is TRBV13, the J call TRBJ2-2; D is undetermined. Germline V gene lookup returns CDR1 PRHDT and CDR2 FYEKMQ (reference sequence). Trimming took 5 bases from V and 0 from J, leaving 13 bases between them. The CDR3 totals 16 residues.

This clone showed up just a few times. The V gene is TRBV28, the J gene TRBJ1-1; D possibly corresponds to TRBD1 (6 bases). Germline V gene data show CDR1 as MDHEN and CDR2 as SYDVKM. The CDR3 has 13 amino acids. Trimming cost V 7 bases and J 6 bases, with 15 bases left between them. The CDR3 coding sequence is TGTGCCAGCATCACCCCGGGGGGCGCTGAAGCTTTCTTT. Its protein product is CASITPGGAEAFF.

The chain employs TRBV7-3 and TRBJ2-3, with D possibly matching TRBD2 (5 bases). Looked up from germline, CDR1 is SGHTA and CDR2 is FQGTGA. CDR3 size: 16 residues. Trimming took 1 base from V and 4 from J, leaving 15 bases between them. CDR3 in DNA: TGTGCCAGCAGCTTAAACGGGGTCGTAGTATCAGATACGCAGTATTTT. Protein sequence: CASSLNGVVVSDTQYF. The full variable domain, with the rest looked up from reference TRBV7-3 and TRBJ2-3, is GAGVSQTPSNKVTEKGKYVELRCDPISGHTALYWYRQSLGQGPEFLIYFQGTGAADDSGLPNDRFFAVRPEGSVSTLKIQRTERGDSAVYLCASSLNGVVVSDTQYFGPGTRLTVL.

The chain combines TRBV6-5 with TRBJ2-1, with TRBD2 matching over 10 bases. The CDR3 extends over 16 amino acids. Trimming removed 2 bases from V and 6 bases from J; junction bases left unmatched: 7. Germline-derived CDR1 and CDR2 are MNHEY and SVGAGI. CDR3 loop: CASSYAGTSVINEQFF. Here the CDR3 DNA reads TGTGCCAGCAGTTACGCCGGGACTAGCGTCATCAATGAGCAGTTCTTC.

V and J are TRBV28 and TRBJ2-3; TRBD2 matches 7 bases. The ends lost 4 bases at V and 0 bases at J; junction bases unmatched: 10. The germline CDR1 and CDR2 sequences are MDHEN and SYDVKM. The length of the CDR3 is 17 residues. The CDR3 region has the DNA TGTGCCAGCAGTTCCCCGCGGAGCGGGGTTAGCACAGATACGCAGTATTTT. Its protein product is CASSSPRSGVSTDTQYF.

The chain has TRBV19 and TRBJ1-5; 8 positions agree with TRBD1. Per the germline V gene, CDR1 is LNHDA and CDR2 is SQIVND (reference sequence). Trimming at V came to 3 bases and at J to 7 bases, leaving 5 bases not matched to a gene. The CDR3 covers 14 residues. CDR3 sequence: CASSMTGAGQPQHF. CDR3 DNA sequence: TGTGCCAGTAGTATGACAGGGGCTGGGCAGCCCCAGCATTTT.

Only a few counts were recorded for this clone. For the CDR3, the DNA is TGTGCCAGCAGCTTAGAGGGACAGGGGGTTACCGAGCAGTACTTC. Translation: CASSLEGQGVTEQYF. This chain joins TRBV7-3 and TRBJ2-7; the match to TRBD1 covers 11 bases. V shed 2 bases and J 6 bases; nucleotides not matched to a gene: 6. CDR1 is SGHTA and CDR2 is FQGTGA in the germline V gene. The CDR3 is made up of 15 amino acids. The whole variable domain, filled in from reference TRBV7-3 and TRBJ2-7, reads GAGVSQTPSNKVTEKGKYVELRCDPISGHTALYWYRQSLGQGPEFLIYFQGTGAADDSGLPNDRFFAVRPEGSVSTLKIQRTERGDSAVYLCASSLEGQGVTEQYFGPGTRLTVT.

This clone appeared a single time. This chain links TRBV6-5 with TRBJ1-2; D perhaps matches TRBD1 (5 bases). This CDR3 comprises 14 residues. Trimming stripped 2 bases from V and 4 bases from J, with 11 bases between. The germline V gene encodes CDR1 MNHEY and CDR2 SVGAGI. The CDR3 DNA reads as TGTGCCAGCAGTTACAGGGGCGGAGCCTATGGCTACACCTTC. Residues: CASSYRGGAYGYTF.

The chain links TRBV28 to TRBJ1-2; D is ambiguous. The V end lost 3 bases, the J end lost 5 bases, and 7 bases lay between the germline ends. Per the germline V gene, CDR1 is MDHEN and CDR2 is SYDVKM. This CDR3 has 12 residues. CDR3 amino acids: CASSFGSYGYTF. The CDR3 region has the DNA TGTGCCAGCAGTTTTGGGAGTTATGGCTACACCTTC.

V gene TRBV5-1 combines with J gene TRBJ1-5, with D maybe TRBD1 (6 bases). The V and J ends lost 0 bases and 3 bases respectively, with 7 bases between them. The CDR3 loop spans 14 amino acids. Germline CDR1 SGHRS, CDR2 YFSETQ. DNA of the CDR3: TGCGCCAGCAGCTTGGGGGACACCAATCAGCCCCAGCATTTT. Its translation: CASSLGDTNQPQHF.

This chain links TRBV11-2 with TRBJ2-1, with 13 bases lining up with TRBD2. Germline CDR1 is SGHAT and CDR2 is FQNNGV. The trim removed 2 bases at V and 8 bases at J, leaving 6 bases unmatched. CDR3 length: 16 amino acids. The CDR3 nucleotides are TGTGCCAGCAGCTTATCTTGGACTAGCGGGAGACATGAGCAGTTCTTC. This encodes CASSLSWTSGRHEQFF. The whole variable domain, remainder taken from reference TRBV11-2 and TRBJ2-1, is EAGVAQSPRYKIIEKRQSVAFWCNPISGHATLYWYQQILGQGPKLLIQFQNNGVVDDSQLPKDRFSAERLKGVDSTLKIQPAKLEDSAVYLCASSLSWTSGRHEQFFGPGTRLTVL.

The CDR3 DNA reads TGTGCCAGCAGTGAAAGAGACACTCGACAGCCCCAGCATTTT. This sequence encodes CASSERDTRQPQHF. The chain joins TRBV2 to TRBJ1-5; D is unresolved. Germline CDR1 SNHLY, CDR2 FYNNEI. Trimming took off 2 bases at V and 7 bases at J, with 12 bases between the two ends. CDR3 length equals 14 residues.